This entry describes one T cell receptor (beta chain). The data are from a study of blood T cell repertoires in COVID-19. Overall study: Sources were T cells, B-cell-depleted T cells, or PBMCs; the material itself was cDNA or gDNA.

V was pared by 0 bases and J by 2 bases, with 5 bases between. The CDR3 covers 13 residues. Germline V gene sequence: CDR1 LGHDT, CDR2 YNNKEL (reference sequence). In the source study's methods: The authors estimated nucleated cell counts from reference gene primer amplification. Repertoires were generated with immunoSEQ multiplex PCR, while TCRdb's copy carries only in-frame clones and drops some. Clone size and V and J calls were adopted from that table, with D and trimming inferred from the DNA. This sample has around 120,000 clones; almost 90% occur once, and the top ten carry more than 3%. Those enrolled in Seattle joined during active infection and were followed longitudinally afterward.

Material for sequencing was peripheral blood. The TCR sequence derives from a woman aged 60-70 years with COVID-19, enrolled during active disease. The chain combines TRBV3-1 (or the pseudogene TRBV3-2) with TRBJ2-7; the D is unclear. CDR3 sequence (DNA): TGTGCCAGCAGCCAAGACGCAGCCTACGAGCAGTACTTC. Protein product: CASSQDAAYEQYF.